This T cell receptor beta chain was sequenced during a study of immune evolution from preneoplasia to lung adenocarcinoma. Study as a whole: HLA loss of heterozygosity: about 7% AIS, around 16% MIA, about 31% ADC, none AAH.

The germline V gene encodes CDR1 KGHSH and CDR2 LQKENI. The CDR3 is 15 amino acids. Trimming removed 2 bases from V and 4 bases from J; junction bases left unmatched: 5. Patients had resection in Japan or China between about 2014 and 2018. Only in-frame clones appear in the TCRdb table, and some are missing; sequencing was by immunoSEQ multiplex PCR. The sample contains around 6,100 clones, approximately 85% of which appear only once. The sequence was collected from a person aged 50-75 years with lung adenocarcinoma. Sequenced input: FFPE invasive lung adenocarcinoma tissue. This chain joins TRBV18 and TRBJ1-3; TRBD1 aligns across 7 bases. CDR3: CASSPGTVLGNTIYF. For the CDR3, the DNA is TGTGCCAGCTCACCAGGGACAGTTCTCGGAAACACCATATATTTT. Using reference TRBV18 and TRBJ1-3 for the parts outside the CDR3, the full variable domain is NAGVMQNPRHLVRRRGQEARLRCSPMKGHSHVYWYRQLPEEGLKFMVYLQKENIIDESGMPKERFSAEFPKEGPSILRIQQVVRGDSAAYFCASSPGTVLGNTIYFGEGSWLTVV.